This T cell receptor (beta chain) is from a study of blood T cell repertoires in COVID-19. As originally analysed: Estimated nucleated cell counts came from reference gene primer amplification. Profiling relied on immunoSEQ multiplex PCR, and the TCRdb table lists in-frame clones only, not all of them. That table furnishes V, J and clone size, whereas the DNA furnished D and trimming. This table holds 150,000 or so clones, more than 80% found once. All enrollees were about 18 to 100 years old and from 20 to 30 US areas. Trimming removed 1 base from V and 1 base from J, with 8 bases in between. The germline gives CDR1 SGHTA, CDR2 FQGNSA. This CDR3 spans 15 amino acids.

Sequenced sample: PBMCs or T cells enriched from blood (not recorded which). The chain joins TRBV7-2 to TRBJ2-1, with D perhaps TRBD1 (5 bases). This receptor was obtained from a man over 45 who had recovered from COVID-19. This chain's CDR3 is CASSLGGPSYNEQFF. The CDR3 coding sequence is TGTGCCAGCAGCTTAGGGGGCCCTTCCTACAATGAGCAGTTCTTC.